This T cell receptor beta chain was recovered during a study of CD8+CD57+ T cells in acquired aplastic anemia. Study in general: Sorted CD4+ and CD8+ cell DNA averaged around 3.5 ug. CD4+ reads averaged roughly 11 million in healthy donors. Notes on the study in general: Statistical testing detected no significant gap in CD8+ Simpson's diversity between patients and controls. A set of some 28 CD8+ CDR3 sequences was shared between patients and controls, and these sequences appeared highly expressed in patients.

Profiling of TCR beta VDJ combinations and CDR3 sequences used genomic DNA as template. A single record per CDR3 protein comes from TCRdb applying MiXCR to the reads. The table lists around 64,000 distinct CDR3 sequences, about 56% of them singletons, with about 2.5% in the top ten. The table lists this clonotype with many counts. Its cognate antigen is unknown. The V and J ends lost 6 bases and 1 base respectively, with 13 bases between them. Germline V lookup: CDR1 MNHEY, CDR2 SMNVEV (reference sequence). The CDR3 contains 14 residues. Specimen: sorted CD4+, CD8+, or CD8+CD57+ T cells (not recorded which) from PBMCs. The V gene is TRBV27, the J gene TRBJ2-7; maybe TRBD1 (6 bases). This clonotype was obtained from a human donor in good health, serving as a control. The CDR3 DNA sequence: TGTGCCAGCAGCCAGCTAGGGGGTTCCTACGAGCAGTACTTC. This translates into CASSQLGGSYEQYF.